The source of this T cell receptor (beta chain) is a study of T cell responses to AZD1222 COVID-19 vaccine (dated by TCRdb to about 2021). Regarding the study in general: Because spike-specific TCR depth and breadth did not differ between the two schedules, AZD1222 recipients who got a second dose at roughly 4 weeks were pooled with those who got a second dose at roughly 12 weeks. A total of about 250 trial participants underwent TCR sequencing, of whom some 200 had received two doses of AZD1222 and approximately 26 had received two doses of the MenACWY control vaccine. Trial participants were enrolled by age into 18-55, 56-69 and 70-plus year subgroups, with roughly 150, 30 and 60 TCR-sequenced participants respectively.

With regard to this clone: What this receptor recognizes is not known. Per-base quality was not reported, and no clone a single base away is much larger than it. Other DNA sequences within the sample encode an identical CDR3.

The CDR3 regions of human TCRbeta chains were subjected to immunosequencing. For the original study's pipeline: Repertoire TCRs were matched against a reference library of SARS-CoV-2-specific TCRs generated with the MIRA antigen-specificity platform. Breadth was defined as the fraction of unique TCRs that were SARS-CoV-2-associated. Depth was defined as the fraction of total T cells that were SARS-CoV-2-associated. Using the MIRA data, each spike-specific TCR was assigned both to the spike region to which the TCR was reactive and to a CD4 or CD8 class. Log10-transformed breadth and depth values were compared by one-way ANOVA with Sidak's multiple comparisons tests. The table comes from immuneACCESS by way of TCRdb, which keeps in-frame sequences with V and J called. Part of the clones is missing from these tables; in studies checked, under half for an unresolved V gene and the rest for unknown reasons. The V and J calls and clone size were taken over from that table, and D and trimming were inferred from the DNA. Here the sample has about 140,000 clones; less than 95% occur a single time. The ten biggest clones cover around 3.7% of the sample.

Via the germline V gene (reference sequence), CDR1 is SEHNR and CDR2 FQNEAQ. The CDR3 has 12 amino acids, counting the end cysteine and phenylalanine. Kept here is only the CDR3 DNA, which spans 36 bases and is read in frame from base 1. At the junction V is shortened by 1 base and J by 2 bases, with 3 bases in between. Explained via the paper, the time point label denotes: baseline before first vaccination. Vaccinee samples came from UK trials COV001 and COV002, including a single-blind randomized controlled phase 2/3 trial of AZD1222 (ChAdOx1 nCoV-19) in healthy adults. For TCRbeta chain sequencing, PBMC samples from trial participants were taken at day 0 and at day 28 after the second dose. Here is what the overall study found, with its caveats: A significant rise in spike-specific TCR breadth and depth was observed after two AZD1222 doses relative to day 0 and relative to MenACWY recipients. Participants were mostly white British, with more females than males. The authors suggested clonal diversity may have been underestimated. Conclusions about previously exposed vaccinees are limited, since just 6 or 7 AZD1222 recipients were seropositive for SARS-CoV-2 at baseline. Reportedly, close to half of the unique spike-specific TCRs recognized epitopes lying outside the regions that are mutated in the B.1.351 and B.1.1.7 variants. CD4 TCRs associated with the vaccine covered the entire spike protein, and the dominant responses were in regions 160-218 and 743-854. In the small 56-69-year group, the increase in depth fell short of significance, most likely because of low power. No day 14 peak-response samples were available, so repertoires were characterized only after the peak T cell response.

Recombination connected TRBV7-9 to TRBJ2-7; there is no confident call for the D gene. The starting material was peripheral blood, obtained on day 0 of AZD1222 vaccination. The sequence was obtained from an adult in good health. The CDR3 protein sequence reads: CASSLGAYEQYF. Here is the DNA: TGTGCCAGCAGCTTAGGGGCCTACGAGCAGTACTTC. Outside the CDR3, residues come from the reference TRBV7-9 and TRBJ2-7 proteins, so the full variable domain is: DTGVSQNPRHKITKRGQNVTFRCDPISEHNRLYWYRQTLGQGPEFLTYFQNEAQLEKSRLLSDRFSAERPKGSFSTLEIQRTEQGDSAMYLCASSLGAYEQYFGPGTRLTVT.